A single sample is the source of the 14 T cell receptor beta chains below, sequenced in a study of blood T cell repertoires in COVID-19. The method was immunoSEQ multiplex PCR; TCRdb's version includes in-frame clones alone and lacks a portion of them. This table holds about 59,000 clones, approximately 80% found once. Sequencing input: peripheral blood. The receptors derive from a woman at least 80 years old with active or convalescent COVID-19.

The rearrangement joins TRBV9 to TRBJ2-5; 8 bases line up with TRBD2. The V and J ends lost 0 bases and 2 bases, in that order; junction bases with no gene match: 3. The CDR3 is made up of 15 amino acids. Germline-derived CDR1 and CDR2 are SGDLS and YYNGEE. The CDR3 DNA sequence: TGTGCCAGCAGCGTAGGCGGGGGGCCACAAGAGACCCAGTACTTC. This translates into CASSVGGGPQETQYF.

The CDR3 DNA is TGCGCCAGCAGCCAAACGGAGCGGGTTCAAGAGACCCAGTACTTC. Its translation is CASSQTERVQETQYF. The chain has TRBV4-3 and TRBJ2-5, with D maybe TRBD2 (6 bases). Trimming left V 2 bases short and J 2 bases short, with 12 bases between. This CDR3 comprises 15 residues. Germline CDR1 and CDR2: LGHNA and YSLEER.

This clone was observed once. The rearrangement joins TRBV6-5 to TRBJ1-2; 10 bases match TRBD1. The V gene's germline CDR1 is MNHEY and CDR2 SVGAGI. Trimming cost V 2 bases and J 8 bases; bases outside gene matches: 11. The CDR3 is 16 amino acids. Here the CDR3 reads CASSYLFGTGEKGYTF. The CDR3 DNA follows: TGTGCCAGCAGTTACCTTTTCGGGACAGGGGAGAAAGGCTACACCTTC.

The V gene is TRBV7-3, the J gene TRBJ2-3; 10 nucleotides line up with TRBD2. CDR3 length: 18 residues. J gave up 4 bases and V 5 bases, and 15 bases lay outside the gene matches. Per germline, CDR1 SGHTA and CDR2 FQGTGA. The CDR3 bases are TGTGCCAGCAGCCCCAGCGGGGGGGAGCGGGGAAGCCCAGATACGCAGTATTTT. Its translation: CASSPSGGERGSPDTQYF.

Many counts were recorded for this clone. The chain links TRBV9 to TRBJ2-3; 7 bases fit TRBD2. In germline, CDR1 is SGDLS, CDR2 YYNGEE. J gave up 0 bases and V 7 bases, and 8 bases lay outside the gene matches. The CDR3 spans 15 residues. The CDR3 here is CASGEWGGSTDTQYF. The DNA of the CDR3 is TGTGCCAGCGGTGAGTGGGGGGGAAGCACAGATACGCAGTATTTT. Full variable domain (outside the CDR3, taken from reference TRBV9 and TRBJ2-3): DSGVTQTPKHLITATGQRVTLRCSPRSGDLSVYWYQQSLDQGLQFLIQYYNGEERAKGNILERFSAQQFPDLHSELNLSSLELGDSALYFCASGEWGGSTDTQYFGPGTRLTVL.

The CDR3 loop reads CASSQGFNGPFF. CDR3 nucleotides: TGTGCCAGCAGCCAAGGGTTCAATGGGCCGTTTTTT. The chain links TRBV3-1 (or the pseudogene TRBV3-2) to TRBJ1-4; D ambiguous. Trimming cost V 1 base and J 16 bases, with 13 bases left between them. The germline V gene has CDR1 LGHDT and CDR2 YNNKEL (reference sequence). This CDR3 region has 12 residues.

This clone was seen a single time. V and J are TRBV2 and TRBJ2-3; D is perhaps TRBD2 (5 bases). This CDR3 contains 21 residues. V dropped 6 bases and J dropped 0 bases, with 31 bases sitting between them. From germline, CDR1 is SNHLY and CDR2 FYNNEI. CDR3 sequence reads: CASSKPSLEGAYYHSTDTQYF. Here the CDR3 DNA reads TGTGCCAGCAGCAAACCCTCACTAGAGGGCGCATATTACCATAGCACAGATACGCAGTATTTT. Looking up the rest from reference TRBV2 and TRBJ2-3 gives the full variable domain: EPEVTQTPSHQVTQMGQEVILRCVPISNHLYFYWYRQILGQKVEFLVSFYNNEISEKSEIFDDQFSVERPDGSNFTLKIRSTKLEDSAMYFCASSKPSLEGAYYHSTDTQYFGPGTRLTVL.

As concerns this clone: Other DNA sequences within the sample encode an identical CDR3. CDR3 coding DNA: TGTGCCCGCCGCGTAGACCCCGGGGCGGGGGGAGGAAACACCGGGGAGCTGTTTTTT. Translated: CARRVDPGAGGGNTGELFF. The chain recombines TRBV9 with TRBJ2-2, with 8 bases that match TRBD2. This CDR3 is 19 amino acids long. The ends lost 10 bases at V and 2 bases at J; junction bases unmatched: 22. Germline V gene sequence: CDR1 SGDLS, CDR2 YYNGEE.

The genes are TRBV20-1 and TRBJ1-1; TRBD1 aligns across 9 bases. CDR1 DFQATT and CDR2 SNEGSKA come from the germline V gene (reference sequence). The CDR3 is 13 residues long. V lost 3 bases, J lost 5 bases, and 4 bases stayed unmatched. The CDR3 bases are TGCAGTGCTAGTGGGACAGGGACGACTGAAGCTTTCTTT. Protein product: CSASGTGTTEAFF.

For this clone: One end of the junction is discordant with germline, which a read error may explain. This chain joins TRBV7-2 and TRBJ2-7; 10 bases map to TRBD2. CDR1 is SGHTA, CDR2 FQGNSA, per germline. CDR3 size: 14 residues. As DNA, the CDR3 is TGTGCCAGCACCTTAAGCGGGGGGGCCACCGAGCAGTACTTC. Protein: CASTLSGGATEQYF.

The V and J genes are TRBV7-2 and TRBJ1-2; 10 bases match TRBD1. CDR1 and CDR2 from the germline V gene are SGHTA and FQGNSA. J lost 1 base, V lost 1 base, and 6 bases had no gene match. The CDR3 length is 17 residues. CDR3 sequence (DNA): TGTGCCAGCAGCTTAGGACAGGGGGCCCGATTTAACTATGGCTACACCTTC. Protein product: CASSLGQGARFNYGYTF.

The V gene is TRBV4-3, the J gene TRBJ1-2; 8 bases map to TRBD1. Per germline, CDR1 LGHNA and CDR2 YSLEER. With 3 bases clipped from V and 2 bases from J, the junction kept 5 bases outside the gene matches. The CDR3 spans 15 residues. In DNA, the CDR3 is TGCGCCAGCAGCCAGGACAACAGGGGGAACTATGGCTACACCTTC. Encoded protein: CASSQDNRGNYGYTF.

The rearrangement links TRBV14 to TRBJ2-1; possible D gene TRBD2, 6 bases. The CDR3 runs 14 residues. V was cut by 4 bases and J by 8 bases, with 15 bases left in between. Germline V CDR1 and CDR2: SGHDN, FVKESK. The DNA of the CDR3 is TGTGCCAGCAGCCGAGGACTCCCGGGGGATGAGCAGTTCTTC. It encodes CASSRGLPGDEQFF.

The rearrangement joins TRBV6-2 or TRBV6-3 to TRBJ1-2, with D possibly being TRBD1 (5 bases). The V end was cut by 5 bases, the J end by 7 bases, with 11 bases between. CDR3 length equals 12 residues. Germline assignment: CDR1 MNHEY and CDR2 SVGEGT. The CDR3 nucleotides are TGTGCCAGCAGTCTCGGGGGGTCTGGCTACACCTTC. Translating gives CASSLGGSGYTF.